The 14 T cell receptor beta chains reported below all come from one sample, sequenced in a study of CXCR3-negative and CXCR3-positive naive CD8 T cells. Study-wide points: For CXCR3-positive naive cells, TRB CDR3s were more hydrophobic than those of CXCR3-negative naive cells.

The antigens for these receptors are not known. The method, 5' RACE with UMI labels, was used to prepare the TRB cDNA libraries. TCRdb re-analyzed the 5' RACE reads; it lists each CDR3 protein once, without DNA. The sample features about 150,000 distinct CDR3 sequences, with 0.45% to 0.55% in its top ten. The material sequenced was naive CXCR3+ CD8+ T cells from blood. Documented subset: CD45RO-CCR7+CD27+CD95- naive CD8+ T cells expressing CXCR3 (TNR3+). The source of these receptors is a human donor in good health. Some clones in this sample may be carry-over from other donors' samples.

V usage is TRBV7-9 and J usage is TRBJ2-7; TCRdb's D call, TRBD2, is unchecked because there is no DNA. Germline CDR1 SEHNR, CDR2 FQNEAQ (reference sequence). The CDR3 is 13 residues long. The CDR3: CASSGRESYEQYF.

The chain links TRBV13 to TRBJ1-2. The V gene's germline CDR1 is PRHDT and CDR2 FYEKMQ (reference sequence). CDR3 length: 14 amino acids. CDR3 sequence: CASRAGELRDGYTF.

This rearrangement joins TRBV7-8 to TRBJ1-5. This CDR3 is 17 amino acids long. CDR1 and CDR2 from the germline V gene are SGHVS and FQNEAQ. CDR3 amino acids: CASSLALRAKSNQPQHF.

V is TRBV19 and J is TRBJ1-1; TCRdb's D call, TRBD1, is unchecked because there is no DNA. The germline V gene has CDR1 LNHDA and CDR2 SQIVND (reference sequence). The CDR3 covers 11 residues. This CDR3 reads CASSGGTEAFF.

This chain uses TRBV9 with TRBJ2-7; TCRdb designates TRBD1, a call that cannot be tested without DNA. CDR3 size: 15 residues. Germline V gene sequence: CDR1 SGDLS, CDR2 YYNGEE. The CDR3 here is CASSVGDAGPYEQYF. Based on the CDR3 plus reference TRBV9 and TRBJ2-7, the full variable domain is DSGVTQTPKHLITATGQRVTLRCSPRSGDLSVYWYQQSLDQGLQFLIQYYNGEERAKGNILERFSAQQFPDLHSELNLSSLELGDSALYFCASSVGDAGPYEQYFGPGTRLTVT.

The chain has TRBV12-3 or TRBV12-4 and TRBJ2-2; TCRdb calls TRBD2, which cannot be checked without DNA. CDR3 length: 13 amino acids. CDR3 sequence: CASQGGNTGELFF.

V and J are TRBV29-1 and TRBJ2-1; TCRdb selects TRBD1, and the lack of DNA leaves this call unchecked. Germline lookup yields CDR1 SQVTM and CDR2 ANQGSEA. The CDR3 extends over 15 amino acids. The chain's CDR3 is CSVALFGTGANEQFF.

J is TRBJ1-1 and V is TRBV6-2 or TRBV6-3. The length of the CDR3 is 14 residues. Germline V CDR1 and CDR2: MNHEY, SVGEGT. This CDR3 reads CASGYFMVDTEAFF.

This sequence joins TRBV5-1 and TRBJ2-1; TCRdb picks TRBD1, but there is no DNA to check that call. Germline-derived CDR1 and CDR2 are SGHRS and YFSETQ. The CDR3 length is 14 residues. The CDR3 spells CASKPDGGDNEQFF.

This chain connects TRBV27 to TRBJ1-5. Germline V CDR1 and CDR2: MNHEY, SMNVEV (reference sequence). This CDR3 is built from 13 residues. The CDR3 sequence is CASSLSIRQPQHF.

The chain has TRBV12-3 or TRBV12-4 and TRBJ2-5; as DNA is missing, the TRBD2 call by TCRdb cannot be tested. The CDR3 is made up of 14 amino acids. This chain's CDR3 is CASARGGEQETQYF.

The chain links TRBV4-1 to TRBJ1-2; with no DNA, the TCRdb D assignment of TRBD1 cannot be verified. In germline, CDR1 is MGHRA, CDR2 YSYEKL. This CDR3 has 17 residues. CDR3 residues: CASSQGLTGLMGYGYTF.

J is TRBJ2-1 and V is TRBV29-1; no DNA is available, so the TRBD2 call from TCRdb remains unchecked. This CDR3 has 16 amino acids. Looked up from germline, CDR1 is SQVTM and CDR2 is ANQGSEA. The CDR3 region is CSALSVIAGPHDEQFF.

The V and J genes are TRBV5-6 and TRBJ2-3; lacking DNA, the TRBD1 call made by TCRdb goes unchecked. The CDR3 has 12 amino acids. Per the germline V gene, CDR1 is SGHDT and CDR2 is YYEEEE. The CDR3 sequence: CASPPATDTQYF.